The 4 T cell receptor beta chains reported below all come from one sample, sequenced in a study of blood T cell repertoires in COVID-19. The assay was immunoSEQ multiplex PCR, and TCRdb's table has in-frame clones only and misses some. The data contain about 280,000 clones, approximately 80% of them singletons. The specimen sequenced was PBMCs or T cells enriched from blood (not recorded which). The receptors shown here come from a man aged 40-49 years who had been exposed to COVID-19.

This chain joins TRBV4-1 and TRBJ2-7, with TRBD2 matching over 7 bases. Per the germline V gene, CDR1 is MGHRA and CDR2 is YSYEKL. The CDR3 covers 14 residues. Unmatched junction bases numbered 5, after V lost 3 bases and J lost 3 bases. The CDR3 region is CASSQIAGDYEQYF. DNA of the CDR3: TGCGCCAGCAGCCAGATAGCGGGTGACTACGAGCAGTACTTC.

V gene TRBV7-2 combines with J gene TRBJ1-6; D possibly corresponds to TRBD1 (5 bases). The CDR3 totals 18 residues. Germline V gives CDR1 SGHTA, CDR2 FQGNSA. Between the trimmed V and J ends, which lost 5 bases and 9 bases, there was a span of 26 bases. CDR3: CASSRPGGGFILSSPLHF. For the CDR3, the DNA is TGTGCCAGCAGCCGCCCCGGGGGAGGGTTCATCTTGTCTTCACCCCTCCACTTT.

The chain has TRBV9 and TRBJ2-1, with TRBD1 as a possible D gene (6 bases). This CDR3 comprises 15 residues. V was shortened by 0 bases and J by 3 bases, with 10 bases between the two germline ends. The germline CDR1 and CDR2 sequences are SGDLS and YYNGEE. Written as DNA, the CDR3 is TGTGCCAGCAGCGTAGCAGGGGATTACTACAATGAGCAGTTCTTC. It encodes CASSVAGDYYNEQFF.

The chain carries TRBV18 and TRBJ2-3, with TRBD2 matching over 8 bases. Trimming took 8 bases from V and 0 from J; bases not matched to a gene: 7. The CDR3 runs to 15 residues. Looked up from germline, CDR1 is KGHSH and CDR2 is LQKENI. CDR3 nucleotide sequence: TGTGCCAGCCCCCCCATAGCGGGGAGCACAGATACGCAGTATTTT. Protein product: CASPPIAGSTDTQYF.